This entry lists 13 T cell receptor beta chains sequenced from one sample in a study of T cells after yellow fever vaccination. One entry per CDR3 protein results from TCRdb running MiXCR on the 5' RACE reads. The table has 350,000 to 550,000 distinct CDR3 sequences, around a sixth seen once. The sample consisted of PBMCs, taken before the yellow fever booster vaccination. Receptors were obtained from a man aged 18 to 29 who received the YFV17D yellow fever vaccine.

This clonotype was observed at least ten times. The DNA for the CDR3 is TGTGCCAGCAGTTTGAAGAGTAGCAATCAGCCCCAGCATTTT. It codes for CASSLKSSNQPQHF. This chain joins TRBV27 and TRBJ1-5; D uncertain. CDR1 is MNHEY, CDR2 SMNVEV, per germline (reference sequence). V shed 3 bases and J shed 0 bases, with 6 bases lying between them. CDR3 size: 14 residues.

For this clonotype: An end of the junction differs from the germline gene, which may be a read error. V gene TRBV27 combines with J gene TRBJ2-1; either TRBD1 or TRBD2 may supply D (5 bases each). From germline, CDR1 is MNHEY and CDR2 SMNVEV (reference sequence). This CDR3 comprises 14 residues. CDR3: CASRGPRSSNEQFF. DNA of the CDR3: TGTGCCAGCAGGGGACCGCGTTCCTCCAATGAGCAGTTCTTC.

This clonotype has more than one count but fewer than ten. The chain combines TRBV25-1 with TRBJ2-1; tentatively, D is TRBD1 or TRBD2 (5 bases each). This CDR3 comprises 13 residues. V gave up 3 bases and J gave up 8 bases, with 11 bases separating them. The germline gives CDR1 MGHDK, CDR2 SYGVNS. The CDR3 DNA follows: TGTGCCAGCAGTGATTTGGGGCGGGATGAGCAGTTCTTC. Encoded protein: CASSDLGRDEQFF.

This clonotype has more than one count but fewer than ten. V usage is TRBV6-5 and J usage is TRBJ2-5; D perhaps matches TRBD2 (5 bases). CDR1 and CDR2 from the germline V gene are MNHEY and SVGAGI. Deletions cut 0 bases from V and 6 bases from J, with 11 bases between. The CDR3 is made up of 14 amino acids. For the CDR3, the DNA is TGTGCCAGCAGTTACTCGACCGGGGTAAAGACCCAGTACTTC. This codes for CASSYSTGVKTQYF.

This clonotype has a handful of counts. Relative to the germline gene, one junction end is altered; a read error may explain this. This chain links TRBV6-5 with TRBJ1-1, with D maybe TRBD1 (6 bases). The CDR3 sequence is 13 residues long. Germline V gene sequence: CDR1 MNHEY, CDR2 SVGAGI. The CDR3, as DNA: TGTGCCAGCCGTTACAGGGCTGGGGCTGAAGCTTTCTTT. Protein: CASRYRAGAEAFF.

This clonotype appeared a few times. The chain links TRBV15 to TRBJ1-2; D is uncertain. Germline V CDR1 and CDR2: LNHNV, YYDKDF (reference sequence). The V and J ends lost 5 bases and 4 bases respectively, with 8 bases between them. The CDR3 totals 12 residues. The DNA for the CDR3 is TGTGCCACCAGCCAGCCAGTCTATGGCTACACCTTC. Translation gives CATSQPVYGYTF.

Only a few counts were recorded for this clonotype. The chain is built from TRBV4-1 and TRBJ1-1; TRBD1 is a possible D gene (5 bases). Trimming shortened V by 1 base and J by 3 bases, and 24 bases separated the two germline ends. Germline loops: CDR1 MGHRA, CDR2 YSYEKL. This CDR3 spans 19 amino acids. CDR3 residues: CASSQGYVLTGVGDTEAFF. The DNA of the CDR3 is TGCGCCAGCAGCCAAGGATACGTCCTCACCGGCGTAGGGGACACTGAAGCTTTCTTT.

This clonotype has just a few counts. The rearrangement joins TRBV7-2 to TRBJ2-1; D unresolved. The CDR3 runs 12 residues. V dropped 4 bases and J dropped 8 bases, with 9 bases sitting between them. Germline CDR1 SGHTA, CDR2 FQGNSA. CDR3 loop: CASSYHMDEQFF. DNA of the CDR3: TGTGCCAGCAGCTACCATATGGATGAGCAGTTCTTC.

As DNA, the CDR3 is TGTGCCAGCAGCACCCCGGTCGGGACAGGGGTTTCACCCCTCCACTTT. Amino acid sequence: CASSTPVGTGVSPLHF. The chain uses TRBV7-8 and TRBJ1-6; 10 bases agree with TRBD1. The CDR3 totals 16 residues. Germline V gives CDR1 SGHVS, CDR2 FQNEAQ. V shed 5 bases, J shed 9 bases, and the junction held 10 bases outside the gene matches.

The V gene is TRBV7-9, the J gene TRBJ2-5; D may be TRBD1 (6 bases). The CDR3 sequence is 13 residues long. The ends were cut back, 7 bases at V and 2 bases at J, with 11 bases in the middle. In germline, CDR1 is SEHNR, CDR2 FQNEAQ (reference sequence). CDR3 sequence: CASKDSEQETQYF. The DNA of the CDR3 is TGTGCCAGCAAGGACAGCGAACAAGAGACCCAGTACTTC.

This clonotype came up a few times. The rearrangement links TRBV7-2 to TRBJ2-7, with D tentatively TRBD1 (5 bases). V was trimmed by 1 base and J by 2 bases, leaving 9 bases between them. The CDR3 is 14 residues long. From germline, CDR1 is SGHTA and CDR2 FQGNSA. CDR3 DNA: TGTGCCAGCAGCTTAGATGCAGGGACCTACGAGCAGTACTTC. It encodes CASSLDAGTYEQYF.

The chain is built from TRBV7-7 and TRBJ2-3; D might be TRBD1 or TRBD2, each matching 5 bases. There are 13 residues in the CDR3. Germline loops: CDR1 SSHAT, CDR2 FNYEAQ (reference sequence). The ends were cut back, 4 bases at V and 6 bases at J, with 11 bases in the middle. The CDR3 reads CASSSAGGDTQYF. The CDR3 DNA reads as TGTGCCAGCAGCTCTGCTGGGGGTGATACGCAGTATTTT.

The rearrangement links TRBV19 to TRBJ2-1, with TRBD2 matching 7 bases. Germline V gene lookup returns CDR1 LNHDA and CDR2 SQIVND (reference sequence). The CDR3 has 17 amino acids. With 0 bases clipped from V and 5 bases from J, the junction kept 10 bases outside the gene matches. DNA of the CDR3: TGTGCCAGTAGTATAGATTCTAGCGGCCTTGGCCACAATGAGCAGTTCTTC. This sequence encodes CASSIDSSGLGHNEQFF.